This T cell receptor beta chain comes out of a study of human T cells and chemical hapten exposure. This sample's time point: patch test 2, 6 weeks after DPC sensitization. Treatment meaning: therapeutic diphenylcyclopropenone sensitization with weekly scalp DPC. TCRdb ran MiXCR on the RACE reads and lists one entry per CDR3 protein. The data contain 84,000 or so distinct CDR3 sequences, about 9.4% of them singletons. V shed 5 bases and J shed 5 bases, with 10 bases lying between them. The length of the CDR3 is 13 residues. Germline V gene sequence: CDR1 KGHSH, CDR2 LQKENI. Study observations and caveats: Versus controls, significantly more large CDR3 similarity clusters arose from expanded TCRs.

This clonotype appeared a few times. Its target is unknown. Source: whole blood, taken in connection with sensitization to the hapten diphenylcyclopropenone (DPC). The rearrangement joins TRBV18 to TRBJ1-5; possibly TRBD1 for D (5 bases). The receptor was isolated from a woman aged 25 to 39 with alopecia areata. Some clones in this sample may be carry-over from other donors' samples. CDR3 in amino acids: CASSITQDQPQHF. In DNA, the CDR3 is TGTGCCAGCTCAATTACACAGGATCAGCCCCAGCATTTT. The full variable domain, with the rest looked up from reference TRBV18 and TRBJ1-5, is NAGVMQNPRHLVRRRGQEARLRCSPMKGHSHVYWYRQLPEEGLKFMVYLQKENIIDESGMPKERFSAEFPKEGPSILRIQQVVRGDSAAYFCASSITQDQPQHFGDGTRLSIL.